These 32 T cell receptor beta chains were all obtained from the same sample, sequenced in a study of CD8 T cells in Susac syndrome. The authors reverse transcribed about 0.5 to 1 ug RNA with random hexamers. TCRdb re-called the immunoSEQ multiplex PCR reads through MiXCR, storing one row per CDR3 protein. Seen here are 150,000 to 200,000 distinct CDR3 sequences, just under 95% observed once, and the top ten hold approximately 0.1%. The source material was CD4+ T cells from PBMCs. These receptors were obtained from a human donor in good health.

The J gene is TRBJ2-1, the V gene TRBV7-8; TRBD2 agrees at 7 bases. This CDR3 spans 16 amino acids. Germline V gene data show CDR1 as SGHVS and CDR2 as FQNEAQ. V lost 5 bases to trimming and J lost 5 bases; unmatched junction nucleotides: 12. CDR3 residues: CASSPIGGVVDNEQFF. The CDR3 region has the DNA TGTGCCAGCAGCCCCATTGGGGGGGTAGTGGACAATGAGCAGTTCTTC.

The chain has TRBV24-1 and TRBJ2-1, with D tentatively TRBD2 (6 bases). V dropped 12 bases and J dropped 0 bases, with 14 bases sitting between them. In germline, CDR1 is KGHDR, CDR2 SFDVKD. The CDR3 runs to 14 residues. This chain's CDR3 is CAAQGRSSYNEQFF. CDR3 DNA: TGTGCCGCCCAAGGGAGGAGCTCCTACAATGAGCAGTTCTTC.

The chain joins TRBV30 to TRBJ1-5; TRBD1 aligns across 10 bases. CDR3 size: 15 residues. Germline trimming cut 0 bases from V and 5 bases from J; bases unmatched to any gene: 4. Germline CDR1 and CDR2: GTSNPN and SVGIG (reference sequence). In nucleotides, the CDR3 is TGTGCCTGGAGTGTACTAGGGACAGGGGATCAGCCCCAGCATTTT. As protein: CAWSVLGTGDQPQHF.

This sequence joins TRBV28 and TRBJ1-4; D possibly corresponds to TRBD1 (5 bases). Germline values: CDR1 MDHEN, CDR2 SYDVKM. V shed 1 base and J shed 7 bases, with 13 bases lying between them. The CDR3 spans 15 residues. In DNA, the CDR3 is TGTGCCAGCAGTTTATTCCAGGGAGGCGGTGAAAAACTGTTTTTT. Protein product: CASSLFQGGGEKLFF. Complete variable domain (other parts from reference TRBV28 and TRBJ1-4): DVKVTQSSRYLVKRTGEKVFLECVQDMDHENMFWYRQDPGLGLRLIYFSYDVKMKEKGDIPEGYSVSREKKERFSLILESASTNQTSMYLCASSLFQGGGEKLFFGSGTQLSVL.

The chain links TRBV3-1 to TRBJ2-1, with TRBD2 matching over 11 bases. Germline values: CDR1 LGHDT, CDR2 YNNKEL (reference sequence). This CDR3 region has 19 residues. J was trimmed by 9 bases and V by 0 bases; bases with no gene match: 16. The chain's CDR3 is CASSQEPPLTSGKVVEQFF. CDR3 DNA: TGTGCCAGCAGCCAAGAACCCCCTCTGACTAGCGGGAAAGTTGTTGAGCAGTTCTTC.

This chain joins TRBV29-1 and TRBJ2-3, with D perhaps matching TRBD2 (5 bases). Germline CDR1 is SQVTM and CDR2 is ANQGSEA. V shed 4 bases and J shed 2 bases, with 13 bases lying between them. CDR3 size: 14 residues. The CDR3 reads CSVVTAGFTDTQYF. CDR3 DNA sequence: TGCAGCGTTGTTACGGCGGGCTTCACAGATACGCAGTATTTT.

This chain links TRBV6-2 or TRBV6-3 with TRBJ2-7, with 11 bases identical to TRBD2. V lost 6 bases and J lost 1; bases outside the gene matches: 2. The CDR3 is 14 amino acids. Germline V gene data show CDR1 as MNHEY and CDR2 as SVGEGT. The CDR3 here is CASRRLAGSYEQYF. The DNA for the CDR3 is TGTGCCAGCAGGCGACTAGCGGGGTCCTACGAGCAGTACTTC.

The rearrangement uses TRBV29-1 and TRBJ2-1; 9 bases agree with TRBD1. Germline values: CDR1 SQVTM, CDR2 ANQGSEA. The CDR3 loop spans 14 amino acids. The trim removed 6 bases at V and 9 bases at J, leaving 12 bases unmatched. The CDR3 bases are TGCAGCGTCACCCGGGACAGGGATGGGGGTGAGCAGTTCTTC. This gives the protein CSVTRDRDGGEQFF.

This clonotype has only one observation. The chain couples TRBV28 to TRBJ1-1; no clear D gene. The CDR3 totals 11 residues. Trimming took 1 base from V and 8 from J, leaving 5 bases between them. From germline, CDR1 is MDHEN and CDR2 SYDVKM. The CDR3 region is CASSLYLEAFF. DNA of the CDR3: TGTGCCAGCAGTTTATACCTGGAAGCTTTCTTT.

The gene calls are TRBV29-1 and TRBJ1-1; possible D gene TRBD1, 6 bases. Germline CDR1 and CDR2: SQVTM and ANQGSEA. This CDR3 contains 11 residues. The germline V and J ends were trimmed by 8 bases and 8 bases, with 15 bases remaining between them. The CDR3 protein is CSCLQGAEAFF. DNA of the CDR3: TGCAGCTGCTTACAGGGAGCGGAAGCTTTCTTT.

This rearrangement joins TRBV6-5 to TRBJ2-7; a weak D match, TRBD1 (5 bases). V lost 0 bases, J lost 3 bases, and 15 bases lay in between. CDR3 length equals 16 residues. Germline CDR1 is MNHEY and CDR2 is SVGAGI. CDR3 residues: CASSYSSLDTNYEQYF. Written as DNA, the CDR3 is TGTGCCAGCAGTTACTCCTCTTTGGACACCAACTACGAGCAGTACTTC.

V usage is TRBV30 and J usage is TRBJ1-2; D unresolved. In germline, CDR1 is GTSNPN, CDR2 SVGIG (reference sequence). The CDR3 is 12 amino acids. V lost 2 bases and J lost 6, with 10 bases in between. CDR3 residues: CAWSYTTNGYTF. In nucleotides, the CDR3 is TGTGCCTGGAGTTACACGACGAATGGCTACACCTTC.

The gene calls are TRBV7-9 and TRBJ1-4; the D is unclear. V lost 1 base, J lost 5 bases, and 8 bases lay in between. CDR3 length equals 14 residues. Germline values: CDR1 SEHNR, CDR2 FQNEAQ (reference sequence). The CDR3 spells CASSLDRWNEKLFF. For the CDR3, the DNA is TGTGCCAGCAGCTTAGACAGATGGAATGAAAAACTGTTTTTT.

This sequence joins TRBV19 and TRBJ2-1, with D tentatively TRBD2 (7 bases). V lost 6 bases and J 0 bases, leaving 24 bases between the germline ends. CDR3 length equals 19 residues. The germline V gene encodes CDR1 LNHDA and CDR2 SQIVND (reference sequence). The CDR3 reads CASSPPRGRALSSYNEQFF. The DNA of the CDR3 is TGTGCCAGTAGCCCTCCGAGGGGGAGGGCGTTGAGCTCCTACAATGAGCAGTTCTTC.

In DNA, the CDR3 is TGCGCCCGCCCCGGCCCGAGCTCCTACGAGCAGTACTTC. Protein product: CARPGPSSYEQYF. V gene TRBV23-1 combines with J gene TRBJ2-7; D gene uncertain. TRBV23-1 is identified as an open reading frame with a role that is uncertain. The CDR3 extends over 13 amino acids. V dropped 11 bases and J dropped 0 bases, with 14 bases sitting between them.

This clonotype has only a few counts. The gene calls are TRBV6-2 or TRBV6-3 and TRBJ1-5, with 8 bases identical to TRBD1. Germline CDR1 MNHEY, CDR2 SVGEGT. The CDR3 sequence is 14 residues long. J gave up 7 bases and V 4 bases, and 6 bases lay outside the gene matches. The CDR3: CASSSTGGGQPQHF. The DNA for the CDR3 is TGTGCCAGCAGTTCCACAGGGGGAGGGCAGCCCCAGCATTTT.

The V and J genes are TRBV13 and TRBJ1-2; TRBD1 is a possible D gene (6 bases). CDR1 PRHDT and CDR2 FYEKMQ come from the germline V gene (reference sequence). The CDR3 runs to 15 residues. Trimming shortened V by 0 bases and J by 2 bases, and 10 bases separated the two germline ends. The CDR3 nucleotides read TGTGCCAGCAGCTTAGGACGGACAGTAAACTATGGCTACACCTTC. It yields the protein CASSLGRTVNYGYTF. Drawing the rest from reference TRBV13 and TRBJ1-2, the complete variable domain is AAGVIQSPRHLIKEKRETATLKCYPIPRHDTVYWYQQGPGQDPQFLISFYEKMQSDKGSIPDRFSAQQFSDYHSELNMSSLELGDSALYFCASSLGRTVNYGYTFGSGTRLTVV.

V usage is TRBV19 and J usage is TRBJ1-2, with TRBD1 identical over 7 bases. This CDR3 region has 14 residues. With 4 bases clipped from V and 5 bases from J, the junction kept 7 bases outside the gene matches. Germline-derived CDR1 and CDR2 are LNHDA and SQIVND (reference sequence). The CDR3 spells CASSTQGTEYGYTF. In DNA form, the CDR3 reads TGTGCCAGTAGTACTCAAGGGACAGAGTATGGCTACACCTTC.

CDR3 bases: TGTGCCACCAGCAGATCTGCCGGGACTAGCGGGAACCATGAGCAGTTCTTC. As protein: CATSRSAGTSGNHEQFF. V gene TRBV15 combines with J gene TRBJ2-1; 13 nucleotides align to TRBD2. From germline, CDR1 is LNHNV and CDR2 YYDKDF (reference sequence). This CDR3 has 17 residues. V lost 2 bases to trimming and J lost 8 bases; unmatched junction nucleotides: 9.

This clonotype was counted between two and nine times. CDR3 sequence: CSAVAGSTDTQYF. The CDR3, as DNA: TGCAGTGCTGTAGCGGGGAGCACAGATACGCAGTATTTT. The chain carries TRBV20-1 and TRBJ2-3, with TRBD2 identical over 8 bases. V lost 5 bases, J lost 0 bases, and 1 base stayed unmatched. The CDR3 loop spans 13 amino acids. Germline assignment: CDR1 DFQATT and CDR2 SNEGSKA (reference sequence).

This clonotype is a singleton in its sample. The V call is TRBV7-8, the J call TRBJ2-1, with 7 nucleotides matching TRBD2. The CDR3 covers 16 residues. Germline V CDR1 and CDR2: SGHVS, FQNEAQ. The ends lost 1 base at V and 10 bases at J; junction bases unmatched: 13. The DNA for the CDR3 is TGTGCCAGCAGCTTAGTATGGGGGAGGGCCCAATGGGAGCAGTTCTTC. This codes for CASSLVWGRAQWEQFF.

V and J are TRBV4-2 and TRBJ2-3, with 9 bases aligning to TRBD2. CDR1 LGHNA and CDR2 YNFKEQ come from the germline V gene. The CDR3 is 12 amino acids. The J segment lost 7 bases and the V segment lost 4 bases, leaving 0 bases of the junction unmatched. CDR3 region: CASSPSGNTQYF. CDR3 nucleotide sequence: TGTGCCAGCAGCCCTAGCGGGAATACGCAGTATTTT.

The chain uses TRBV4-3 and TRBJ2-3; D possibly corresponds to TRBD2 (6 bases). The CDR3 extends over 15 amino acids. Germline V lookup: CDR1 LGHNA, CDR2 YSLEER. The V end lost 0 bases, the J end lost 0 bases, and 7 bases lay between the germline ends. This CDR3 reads CASSQDAGSTDTQYF. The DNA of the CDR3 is TGCGCCAGCAGCCAAGATGCGGGGAGCACAGATACGCAGTATTTT.

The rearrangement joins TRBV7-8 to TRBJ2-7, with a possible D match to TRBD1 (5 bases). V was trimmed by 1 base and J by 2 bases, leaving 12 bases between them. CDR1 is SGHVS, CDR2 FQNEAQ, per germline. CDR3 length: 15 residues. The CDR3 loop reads CASSLGGRTTYEQYF. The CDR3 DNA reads TGTGCCAGCAGCTTAGGGGGCAGGACCACCTACGAGCAGTACTTC.

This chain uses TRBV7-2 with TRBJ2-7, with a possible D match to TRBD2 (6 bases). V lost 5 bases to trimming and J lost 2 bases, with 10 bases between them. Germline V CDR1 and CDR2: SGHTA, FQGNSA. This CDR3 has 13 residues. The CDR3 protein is CASSDSGTYEQYF. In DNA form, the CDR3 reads TGTGCCAGCAGCGATAGCGGAACCTACGAGCAGTACTTC.

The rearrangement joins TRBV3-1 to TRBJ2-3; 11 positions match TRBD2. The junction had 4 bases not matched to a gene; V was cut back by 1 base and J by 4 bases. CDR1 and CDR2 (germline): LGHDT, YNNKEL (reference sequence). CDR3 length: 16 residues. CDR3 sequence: CASSQALAGGADTQYF. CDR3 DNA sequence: TGTGCCAGCAGCCAAGCGCTAGCGGGAGGTGCAGATACGCAGTATTTT.

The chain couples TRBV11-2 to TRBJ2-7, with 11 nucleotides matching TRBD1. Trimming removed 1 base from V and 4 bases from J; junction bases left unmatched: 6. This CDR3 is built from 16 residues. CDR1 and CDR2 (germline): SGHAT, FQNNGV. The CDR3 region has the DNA TGTGCCAGCAGCTTAGTTTGGGACAGGGGGATGTACGAGCAGTACTTC. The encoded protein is CASSLVWDRGMYEQYF.

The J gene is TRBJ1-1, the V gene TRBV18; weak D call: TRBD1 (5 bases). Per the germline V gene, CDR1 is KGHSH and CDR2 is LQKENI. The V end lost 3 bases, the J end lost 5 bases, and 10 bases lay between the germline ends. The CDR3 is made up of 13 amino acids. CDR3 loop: CASSPTRGTEAFF. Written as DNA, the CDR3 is TGTGCCAGCTCACCCACAAGGGGAACTGAAGCTTTCTTT.

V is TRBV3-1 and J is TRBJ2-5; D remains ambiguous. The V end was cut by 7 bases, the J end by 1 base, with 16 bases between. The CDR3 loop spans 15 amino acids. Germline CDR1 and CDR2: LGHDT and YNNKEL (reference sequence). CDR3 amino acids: CASTLGVSPQETQYF. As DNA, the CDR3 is TGTGCCAGCACCCTGGGCGTATCCCCCCAAGAGACCCAGTACTTC.

The CDR3 here is CSARDPGQGYYEQYF. DNA for the CDR3: TGCAGTGCTAGAGATCCGGGACAGGGATACTACGAGCAGTACTTC. V and J are TRBV20-1 and TRBJ2-7; TRBD1 aligns across 9 bases. The junction had 6 bases not matched to a gene; V was cut back by 0 bases and J by 3 bases. Per germline, CDR1 DFQATT and CDR2 SNEGSKA (reference sequence). This CDR3 is 15 amino acids long.

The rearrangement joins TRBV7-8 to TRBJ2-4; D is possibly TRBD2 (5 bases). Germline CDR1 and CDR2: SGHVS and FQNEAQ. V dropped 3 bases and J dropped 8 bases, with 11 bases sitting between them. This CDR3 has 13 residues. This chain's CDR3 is CASSLGDRDIQYF. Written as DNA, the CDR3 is TGTGCCAGCAGCTTGGGAGATAGAGACATTCAGTACTTC.

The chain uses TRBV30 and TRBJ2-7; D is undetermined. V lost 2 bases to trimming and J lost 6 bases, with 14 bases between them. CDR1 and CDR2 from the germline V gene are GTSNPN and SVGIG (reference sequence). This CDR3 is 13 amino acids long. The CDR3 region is CAWSRTESGEQYF. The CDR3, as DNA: TGTGCCTGGAGTCGCACCGAATCCGGCGAGCAGTACTTC.